This T cell receptor beta chain was identified during a study of blood T cell repertoires in COVID-19. Across the study: Samples taken during acute and convalescent COVID-19 were collected in the United States, Italy and Spain.

Germline CDR1 MNHEY, CDR2 SVGEGT. The CDR3 length is 18 residues. With 2 bases removed from V and 0 bases from J, the gap between germline ends came to 17 bases. TCRdb's copy holds only in-frame clones and misses some; the assay was immunoSEQ multiplex PCR. The table has approximately 57,000 clones, around nine tenths seen once. This chain uses TRBV6-2 or TRBV6-3 with TRBJ2-4; D uncertain. The TCR originated in a man aged 50 to 60 with acute or convalescent COVID-19. The sequenced sample consisted of peripheral blood. In DNA form, the CDR3 reads TGTGCCAGCAGTTACCCCTCCCCTTCCACGGGAGCCAAAAACATTCAGTACTTC. Translated, it gives CASSYPSPSTGAKNIQYF.